This T cell receptor (beta chain) was identified in a study of Graves' ophthalmopathy and Graves' hyperthyroidism. As for this clonotype: Its antigen is still unknown.

RNA transcripts were the source from which TCR beta CDR3 regions were amplified. The library came from an HTBI-primed first-round RT-PCR and a second-round multiplex PCR. TCRdb independently ran MiXCR on the multiplex PCR reads; one entry per CDR3 protein. The table includes over a million distinct CDR3 sequences, 36% detected once. Overall study results and limits: Classification of ophthalmopathy versus stable hyperthyroidism by a 13-signature model yielded under 90% sensitivity and just under 83% specificity. A majority of expanded thyroid clonotypes exceeding 0.001 frequency were likewise present in blood.

The CDR3 consists of 13 residues. V lost 0 bases and J lost 1, with 7 bases in between. Germline CDR1 is DFQATT and CDR2 is SNEGSKA (reference sequence). The sequencing input was peripheral blood or thyroid tissue (not recorded which). The TCR comes from an adult man with Graves' hyperthyroidism. The chain is built from TRBV20-1 and TRBJ2-7; D unresolved. The CDR3 sequence is CSAREPVSYEQYF. Written as DNA, the CDR3 is TGCAGTGCTAGAGAACCGGTTTCCTACGAGCAGTACTTC.